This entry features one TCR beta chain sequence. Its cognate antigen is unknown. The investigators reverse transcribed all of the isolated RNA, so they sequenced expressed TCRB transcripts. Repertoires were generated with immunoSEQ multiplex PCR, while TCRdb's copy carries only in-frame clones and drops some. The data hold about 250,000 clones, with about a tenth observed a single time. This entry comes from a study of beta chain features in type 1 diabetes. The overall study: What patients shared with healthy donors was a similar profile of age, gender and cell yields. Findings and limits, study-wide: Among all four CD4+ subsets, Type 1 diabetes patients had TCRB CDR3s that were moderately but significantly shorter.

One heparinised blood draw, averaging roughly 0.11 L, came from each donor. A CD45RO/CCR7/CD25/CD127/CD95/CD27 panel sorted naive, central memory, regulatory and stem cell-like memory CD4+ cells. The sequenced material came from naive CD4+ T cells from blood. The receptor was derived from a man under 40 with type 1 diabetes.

This chain's CDR3 is CASSIEPQGTPQHF. Written as DNA, the CDR3 is TGCGCCAGCAGCATAGAACCCCAGGGTACTCCCCAGCATTTT. The chain links TRBV5-1 to TRBJ1-5; possibly TRBD1 for D (5 bases). This CDR3 comprises 14 residues. V lost 4 bases, J lost 10 bases, and 18 bases lay in between. Germline CDR1 and CDR2: SGHRS and YFSETQ.